Detailed here is one T cell receptor beta chain. The method was immunoSEQ multiplex PCR; TCRdb's version includes in-frame clones alone and lacks a portion of them. The data show around 15,000 clones, about two thirds seen once. The data originate from a study of PD-1 blockade in classical Hodgkin lymphoma. In the study overall: Patients got intravenous nivolumab 3 mg/kg every 2 weeks.

Each patient's relapse followed autologous stem cell transplantation, and brentuximab vedotin exposure varied. This CDR3 region has 14 residues. V was pared by 4 bases and J by 1 base, with 9 bases between. CDR1 and CDR2 from the germline V gene are SGHKS and YYEKEE (reference sequence). The genes are TRBV5-5 and TRBJ1-5; D might be TRBD1 (5 bases). This clonotype was obtained from a human donor with classical Hodgkin lymphoma. The specimen was peripheral blood mononuclear cells (PBMCs), collected before the second cycle of nivolumab. The CDR3 bases are TGTGCCAGCAGCCGACAGAAAAGCAATCAGCCCCAGCATTTT. The encoded protein is CASSRQKSNQPQHF.